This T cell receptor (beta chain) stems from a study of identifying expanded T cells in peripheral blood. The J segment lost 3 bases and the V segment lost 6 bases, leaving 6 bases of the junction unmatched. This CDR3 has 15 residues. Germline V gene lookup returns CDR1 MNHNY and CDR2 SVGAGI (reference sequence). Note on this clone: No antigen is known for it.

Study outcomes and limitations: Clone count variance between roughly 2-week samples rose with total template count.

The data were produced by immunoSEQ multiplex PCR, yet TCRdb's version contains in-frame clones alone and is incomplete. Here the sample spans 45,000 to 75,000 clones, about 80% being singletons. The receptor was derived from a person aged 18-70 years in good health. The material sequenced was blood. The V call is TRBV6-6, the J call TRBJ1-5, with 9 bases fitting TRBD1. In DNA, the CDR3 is TGTGCCAGCAGAACCGGGACAGGGTACAATCAGCCCCAGCATTTT. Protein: CASRTGTGYNQPQHF.